The 6 T cell receptor beta chains below all came from one sample that was sequenced in a study of blood T cell repertoires in COVID-19. Some clones are missing from TCRdb's copy, which holds only in-frame ones; the method was immunoSEQ multiplex PCR. The data hold hundreds of thousands of clones, with roughly 80% observed a single time. The specimen sequenced was peripheral blood. The receptor source for this set is a woman in her 70s with acute or convalescent COVID-19.

This sequence joins TRBV10-3 and TRBJ1-2; D remains ambiguous. The CDR3 loop spans 17 amino acids. V lost 0 bases and J 5 bases, leaving 19 bases between the germline ends. CDR1 ENHRY and CDR2 SYGVKD come from the germline V gene. The CDR3 loop reads CAISESNLAGKLYGYTF. Here the CDR3 DNA reads TGTGCCATCAGTGAGTCGAATCTCGCAGGTAAACTGTATGGCTACACCTTC.

V gene TRBV6-2 or TRBV6-3 combines with J gene TRBJ1-5; D is possibly TRBD1 (5 bases). The CDR3 extends over 17 amino acids. Trimming pared 2 bases from V and 1 base from J, leaving 15 bases between. The germline CDR1 and CDR2 sequences are MNHEY and SVGEGT. The CDR3 here is CASSYPGRGRSNQPQHF. As DNA, the CDR3 is TGTGCCAGCAGTTACCCGGGGAGGGGACGGAGCAATCAGCCCCAGCATTTT.

The chain carries TRBV27 and TRBJ2-2; TRBD1 aligns across 8 bases. The V segment lost 6 bases and the J segment 6 bases; nucleotides outside the gene matches: 9. The CDR3 runs 15 residues. CDR1 is MNHEY, CDR2 SMNVEV, per germline (reference sequence). CDR3 nucleotides: TGTGCCAGCAGAGAGACAGGGGTTCGATCCGGGGAGCTGTTTTTT. This codes for CASRETGVRSGELFF.

V gene TRBV9 combines with J gene TRBJ1-6; a possible D gene is TRBD1 (5 bases). This CDR3 contains 13 residues. The V gene's germline CDR1 is SGDLS and CDR2 YYNGEE. Trimming took 3 bases from V and 14 from J, leaving 15 bases between them. The CDR3 reads CASSDSHRFALHF. Written as DNA, the CDR3 is TGTGCCAGCAGCGACTCACACAGGTTCGCCCTCCACTTT.

This rearrangement joins TRBV5-1 to TRBJ1-1, with TRBD1 identical over 10 bases. The CDR3 covers 16 residues. Germline loops: CDR1 SGHRS, CDR2 YFSETQ. V shed 3 bases, J shed 0 bases, and the junction held 5 bases outside the gene matches. The CDR3 DNA follows: TGCGCCAGCAGCTCGGGACAGGGGCTCATGAACACTGAAGCTTTCTTT. It specifies CASSSGQGLMNTEAFF.

The chain employs TRBV7-8 and TRBJ2-3; 9 nucleotides agree with TRBD2. The CDR3 sequence is 22 residues long. J gave up 2 bases and V 5 bases, and 26 bases lay outside the gene matches. Germline V gene data show CDR1 as SGHVS and CDR2 as FQNEAQ. In DNA form, the CDR3 reads TGTGCCAGCAGCCGACGAGGGGACCGATGGGGGACTAGCCCGACGCCCACAGATACGCAGTATTTT. Translating gives CASSRRGDRWGTSPTPTDTQYF.